The 10 T cell receptor beta chains below come from one sample, sequenced in a study of blood T cell repertoires in COVID-19. Repertoires were generated with immunoSEQ multiplex PCR, while TCRdb's copy carries only in-frame clones and drops some. Of roughly 15,000 clones in the sample, 80% to 90% were seen once. Sequenced input: peripheral blood. The receptors were sampled from a human donor in a cohort sampled during active COVID-19.

This chain links TRBV19 with TRBJ1-4; 7 bases align to TRBD1. CDR1 and CDR2 (germline): LNHDA, SQIVND (reference sequence). The trim removed 6 bases at V and 7 bases at J, leaving 8 bases unmatched. The CDR3 runs 14 residues. CDR3 sequence (DNA): TGTGCCAGTAGCGCCGGGACAGCCAGTGAAAAACTGTTTTTT. This encodes CASSAGTASEKLFF. Filled out from reference TRBV19 and TRBJ1-4, the complete variable domain reads DGGITQSPKYLFRKEGQNVTLSCEQNLNHDAMYWYRQDPGQGLRLIYYSQIVNDFQKGDIAEGYSVSREKKESFPLTVTSAQKNPTAFYLCASSAGTASEKLFFGSGTQLSVL.

In this sample, this clone turned up once. This chain connects TRBV5-1 to TRBJ1-1; D uncertain. CDR1 SGHRS and CDR2 YFSETQ come from the germline V gene. Trimming removed 4 bases at V and 1 base at J, with 11 bases between. The CDR3 totals 14 residues. CDR3 nucleotide sequence: TGCGCCAGCAGCCGCGGCAACCAGAACACTGAAGCTTTCTTT. This codes for CASSRGNQNTEAFF. Using reference TRBV5-1 and TRBJ1-1 for the parts outside the CDR3, the full variable domain is KAGVTQTPRYLIKTRGQQVTLSCSPISGHRSVSWYQQTPGQGLQFLFEYFSETQRNKGNFPGRFSGRQFSNSRSEMNVSTLELGDSALYLCASSRGNQNTEAFFGQGTRLTVV.

The rearrangement links TRBV9 to TRBJ2-5, with 8 bases that match TRBD1. This CDR3 comprises 15 residues. V shed 0 bases, J shed 5 bases, and the junction held 6 bases outside the gene matches. Germline values: CDR1 SGDLS, CDR2 YYNGEE. This chain's CDR3 is CASSVAGGRGETQYF. In nucleotides, the CDR3 is TGTGCCAGCAGCGTAGCAGGGGGCCGGGGGGAGACCCAGTACTTC.

The chain is built from TRBV24-1 and TRBJ1-1; 9 bases are a match to TRBD1. Germline V gene sequence: CDR1 KGHDR, CDR2 SFDVKD. The CDR3 consists of 12 residues. J was trimmed by 3 bases and V by 10 bases; bases with no gene match: 2. The DNA for the CDR3 is TGTGCCACTCGGACAGGGGACACTGAAGCTTTCTTT. This codes for CATRTGDTEAFF.

The chain combines TRBV6-5 with TRBJ1-6; D might be TRBD1 (6 bases). The CDR3 is 14 residues long. Trimming cost V 7 bases and J 7 bases, with 14 bases left between them. Germline CDR1 reads MNHEY; CDR2 reads SVGAGI. The CDR3 loop is CASITGLGNSPLHF. In DNA, the CDR3 is TGTGCCAGCATTACAGGGTTGGGCAATTCACCCCTCCACTTT.

V usage is TRBV7-6 and J usage is TRBJ2-5; D uncertain. From germline, CDR1 is SGHVS and CDR2 FNYEAQ. The CDR3 runs to 13 residues. Trimming removed 5 bases at V and 4 bases at J, with 11 bases between. CDR3 residues: CASSPRYGETQYF. The CDR3 DNA is TGTGCCAGCAGCCCACGGTATGGAGAGACCCAGTACTTC.

The CDR3 is CASSQSAGGSPLHF. The CDR3 DNA sequence: TGTGCCAGCAGCCAATCGGCAGGGGGATCACCCCTCCACTTT. This chain connects TRBV14 to TRBJ1-6; 7 bases map to TRBD1. CDR1 SGHDN and CDR2 FVKESK come from the germline V gene. CDR3 length: 14 amino acids. The V segment lost 2 bases and the J segment 10 bases; nucleotides outside the gene matches: 5.

The rearrangement links TRBV10-2 to TRBJ2-1; 7 bases agree with TRBD1. Per the germline V gene, CDR1 is WSHSY and CDR2 is SAAADI. The V segment lost 6 bases and the J segment 9 bases; nucleotides outside the gene matches: 8. The CDR3 spans 13 residues. This CDR3 reads CASRPEGAGEQFF. Written as DNA, the CDR3 is TGCGCCAGCAGACCCGAGGGGGCCGGTGAGCAGTTCTTC.

The chain links TRBV9 to TRBJ2-5, with TRBD2 matching over 9 bases. The CDR3 is made up of 16 amino acids. Trimming removed 0 bases from V and 4 bases from J; junction bases left unmatched: 7. Germline values: CDR1 SGDLS, CDR2 YYNGEE. DNA for the CDR3: TGTGCCAGCAGCGTAGCGGGTAGCGGGGGCTTAGAGACCCAGTACTTC. It yields the protein CASSVAGSGGLETQYF.

V gene TRBV6-4 combines with J gene TRBJ1-6, with a tentative D call TRBD1 (5 bases). Trimming stripped 6 bases from V and 10 bases from J, with 19 bases between. This CDR3 contains 15 residues. Germline lookup yields CDR1 MRHNA and CDR2 SNTAGT. The DNA of the CDR3 is TGTGCCAGCAGGCCCTGGGGGGGTTCGGAATCACCCCTCCACTTT. It translates to CASRPWGGSESPLHF.